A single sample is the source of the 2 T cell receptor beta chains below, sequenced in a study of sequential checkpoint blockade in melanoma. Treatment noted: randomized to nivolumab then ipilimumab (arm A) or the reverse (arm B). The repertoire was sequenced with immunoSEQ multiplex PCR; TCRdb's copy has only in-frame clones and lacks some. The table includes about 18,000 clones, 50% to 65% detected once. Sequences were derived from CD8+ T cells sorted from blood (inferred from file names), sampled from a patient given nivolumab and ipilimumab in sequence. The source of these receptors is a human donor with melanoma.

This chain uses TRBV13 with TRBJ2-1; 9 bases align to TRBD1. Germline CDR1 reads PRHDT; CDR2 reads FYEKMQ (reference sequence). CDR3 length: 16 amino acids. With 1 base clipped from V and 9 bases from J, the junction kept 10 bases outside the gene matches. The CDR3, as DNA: TGTGCCAGCAGCTTAGAAGGGGACAGGGTAAAGGGTGAGCAGTTCTTC. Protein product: CASSLEGDRVKGEQFF.

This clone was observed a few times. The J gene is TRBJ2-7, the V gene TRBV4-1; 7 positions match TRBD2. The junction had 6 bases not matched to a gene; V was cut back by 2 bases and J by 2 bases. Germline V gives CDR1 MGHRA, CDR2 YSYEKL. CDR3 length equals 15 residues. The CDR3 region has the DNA TGCGCCAGCAGCCAAACGAGTCTAGCGGCCTACGAGCAGTACTTC. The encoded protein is CASSQTSLAAYEQYF.